This T cell receptor (beta chain) was captured in a study of radiotherapy plus CTLA-4 blockade in lung cancer. Study as a whole: Disease control was achieved by 31% of patients, and objective responses by around 17%.

Study results and limitations: After radiotherapy and ipilimumab, tumor-derived clones expanded in peripheral blood. The authors reported that early blood T cell clone dynamics, with interferon-beta, best predicted response.

Repertoires were generated with immunoSEQ multiplex PCR, while TCRdb's copy carries only in-frame clones and drops some. The sample lists 9,500 to 15,000 clones, about 86% occurring once. Between the trimmed V and J ends, which lost 4 bases and 1 base, there was a span of 11 bases. The CDR3 sequence is 14 residues long. Germline values: CDR1 MGHRA, CDR2 YSYEKL. As for this clone: Antigen: not known.

This sequence was found in a human donor with non-small cell lung cancer that progressed on radiotherapy plus ipilimumab. The V call is TRBV4-1, the J call TRBJ2-7; D perhaps matches TRBD1 (5 bases). Material: peripheral blood, obtained from a patient treated with radiotherapy plus ipilimumab. The CDR3 loop reads CASSLQGESYEQYF. The CDR3 nucleotides are TGCGCCAGCAGCCTCCAAGGGGAATCCTACGAGCAGTACTTC.